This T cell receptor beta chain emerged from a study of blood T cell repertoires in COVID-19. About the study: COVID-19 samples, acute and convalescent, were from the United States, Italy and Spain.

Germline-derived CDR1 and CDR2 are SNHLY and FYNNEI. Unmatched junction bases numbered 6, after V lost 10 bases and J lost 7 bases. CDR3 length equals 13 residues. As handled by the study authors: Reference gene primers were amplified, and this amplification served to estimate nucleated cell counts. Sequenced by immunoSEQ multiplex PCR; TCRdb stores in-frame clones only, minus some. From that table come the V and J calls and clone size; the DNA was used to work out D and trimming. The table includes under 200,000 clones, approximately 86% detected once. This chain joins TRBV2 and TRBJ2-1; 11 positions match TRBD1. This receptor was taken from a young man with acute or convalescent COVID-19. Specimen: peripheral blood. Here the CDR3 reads CAIRTGGINEQFF. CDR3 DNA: TGTGCCATCCGGACAGGGGGCATTAATGAGCAGTTCTTC.